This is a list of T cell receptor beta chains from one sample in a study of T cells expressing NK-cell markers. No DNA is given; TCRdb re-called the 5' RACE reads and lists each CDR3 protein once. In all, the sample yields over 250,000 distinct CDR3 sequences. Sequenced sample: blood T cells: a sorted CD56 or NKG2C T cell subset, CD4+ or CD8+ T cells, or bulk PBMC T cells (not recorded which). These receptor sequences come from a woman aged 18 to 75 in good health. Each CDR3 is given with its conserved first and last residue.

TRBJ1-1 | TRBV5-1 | CASSPDRKRTEAFF
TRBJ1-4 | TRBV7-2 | CASSPRQGTNEKLFF
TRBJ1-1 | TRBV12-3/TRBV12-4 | CASSGTAGLFLAFF
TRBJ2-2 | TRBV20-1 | CSAREGGITGELFF
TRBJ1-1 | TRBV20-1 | CSARDPRQGAVNTEAFF
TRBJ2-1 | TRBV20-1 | CSATPLAGGLNNEQFF
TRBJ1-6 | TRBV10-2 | CASGRDIKSSPLHF
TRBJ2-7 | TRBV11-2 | CASSFGTGASYEQYF
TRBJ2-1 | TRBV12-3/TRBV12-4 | CASRPSWDRGYNEQFF
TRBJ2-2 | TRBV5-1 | CASSLGDRYTGELFF
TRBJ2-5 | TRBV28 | CASSTRGQWIQETQYF
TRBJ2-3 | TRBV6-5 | CASSYSPRGSTDTQYF
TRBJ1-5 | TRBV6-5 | CASSYSRQNNQPQHF
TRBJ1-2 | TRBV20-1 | CSAPDRWDGYTF
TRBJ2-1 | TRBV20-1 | CSAIPSSYNEQFF
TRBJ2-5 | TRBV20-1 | CSARDRGRVETQYF
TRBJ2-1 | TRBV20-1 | CSALTSGRNNEQFF
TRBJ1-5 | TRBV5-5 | CASSMGTLQPQHF
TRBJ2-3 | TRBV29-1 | CSVPSLAGGGDTQYF
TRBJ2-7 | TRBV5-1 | CASRSGLAPYEQYF